Listed below are T cell receptor beta chains from one sample, sequenced in a study of cytomegalovirus exposure and HLA in healthy donors. Assay: immunoSEQ multiplex PCR; the TCRdb copy retains only in-frame clones and omits some. The record lists about 200,000 clones, of which the ten most abundant hold 0.74%. Sequencing was performed on PBMCs. The receptors stem from a boy aged 5-17 years in good health and CMV-seronegative. Both conserved end residues are part of each CDR3. A D gene is named only where the DNA matches it firmly.

TRBV19,15,TRBJ1-5,TRBD1,CASSSGTGGWQPQHF,TGTGCCAGTAGTTCGGGGACAGGGGGCTGGCAGCCCCAGCATTTT
TRBV6-4,18,TRBJ2-3,TRBD1,CASRNAEDRGRVTDTQYF,TGTGCCAGCAGGAACGCAGAAGACAGGGGGCGAGTTACAGATACGCAGTATTTT
TRBV11-3,18,TRBJ2-1,NA,CASSLGVGSGLGGNEQFF,TGTGCCAGCAGCTTAGGAGTCGGGTCAGGGCTAGGGGGAAATGAGCAGTTCTTC
TRBV11-3,14,TRBJ2-1,TRBD1,CASSLRGPYNEQFF,TGTGCCAGCAGCTTAAGGGGGCCCTACAATGAGCAGTTCTTC
TRBV7-3,15,TRBJ2-2,TRBD2,CASSLAGGSTGELFF,TGTGCCAGCAGTCTAGCGGGGGGGAGCACCGGGGAGCTGTTTTTT
TRBV7-8,14,TRBJ2-5,TRBD1,CASSWTGSQETQYF,TGTGCCAGCAGCTGGACAGGTTCTCAAGAGACCCAGTACTTC
TRBV2,15,TRBJ2-7,NA,CASSLSSGRSYEQYF,TGTGCCAGCAGTTTGTCGTCAGGGAGGAGCTACGAGCAGTACTTC
TRBV27,14,TRBJ2-3,NA,CASSGAVGTDTQYF,TGTGCCAGCAGTGGGGCGGTCGGCACAGATACGCAGTATTTT
TRBV29-1,15,TRBJ2-7,TRBD2,CSVEGSGTSIDEQYF,TGCAGCGTTGAAGGGTCCGGGACTAGTATCGACGAGCAGTACTTC
TRBV10-3,15,TRBJ1-1,TRBD1,CAISATGTGVTEAFF,TGTGCCATCAGTGCTACCGGGACAGGGGTGACTGAAGCTTTCTTT
TRBV11-2,18,TRBJ1-2,TRBD1,CASSHPRGQGRWDYGYTF,TGTGCCAGCAGCCACCCTCGCGGACAGGGGCGTTGGGACTATGGCTACACCTTC
TRBV2,14,TRBJ1-4,TRBD1,CASSRQGLGEKLFF,TGTGCCAGCAGTCGACAGGGGCTAGGTGAAAAACTGTTTTTT
TRBV19,16,TRBJ2-1,TRBD2,CASSMSSGGSYNEQFF,TGTGCCAGTAGTATGAGTAGCGGGGGATCCTACAATGAGCAGTTCTTC
TRBV6-5,13,TRBJ1-2,NA,CASSYGRGNGYTF,TGTGCCAGCAGTTACGGCCGAGGAAATGGCTACACCTTC
TRBV2,14,TRBJ1-6,NA,CASSPSGTWSPLHF,TGTGCCAGCAGTCCTTCGGGGACTTGGTCACCCCTCCACTTT
TRBV30,13,TRBJ2-5,NA,CAGSWAPVETQYF,TGTGCCGGAAGTTGGGCCCCTGTGGAGACCCAGTACTTC
TRBV6-1,15,TRBJ2-5,TRBD2,CASSGTSGGAETQYF,TGTGCCAGCAGTGGGACTAGCGGGGGGGCAGAGACCCAGTACTTC
TRBV5-3,12,TRBJ1-1,NA,CARSLYSGEAFF,TGTGCCAGAAGCTTGTACTCGGGGGAGGCTTTCTTT
TRBV7-3,14,TRBJ2-1,TRBD2,CASSPSGGMDEQFF,TGTGCCAGCAGCCCCAGCGGGGGGATGGATGAGCAGTTCTTC
TRBV5-4,15,TRBJ2-5,NA,CASSRGRWEQETQYF,TGTGCCAGCAGCCGCGGGCGGTGGGAACAAGAGACCCAGTACTTC
TRBV9,11,TRBJ2-7,NA,CASSAGHEQYF,TGTGCCAGCAGCGCAGGGCACGAGCAGTACTTC
TRBV5-1,11,TRBJ1-2,NA,CASSRDNGYTF,TGCGCCAGCAGCCGGGACAATGGCTACACCTTC
TRBV5-8,15,TRBJ1-6,TRBD1,CASSMEQGVDSPLHF,TGTGCCAGCAGCATGGAACAGGGGGTCGATTCACCCCTCCACTTT
TRBV6-5,14,TRBJ2-2,NA,CASSAIRGTGELFF,TGTGCCAGCAGTGCAATCAGGGGCACCGGGGAGCTGTTTTTT
TRBV7-9,14,TRBJ2-7,TRBD1,CASSLGQGTYEQYF,TGTGCCAGCAGCTTAGGACAGGGGACCTACGAGCAGTACTTC
TRBV4-1,13,TRBJ2-5,NA,CASRGGGGETQYF,TGCGCCAGCAGAGGGGGGGGCGGGGAGACCCAGTACTTC
TRBV5-8,12,TRBJ2-2,NA,CASRGVTGELFF,TGTGCCAGCAGGGGAGTCACCGGGGAGCTGTTTTTT
TRBV27,13,TRBJ1-1,NA,CASRIRGNTEAFF,TGTGCCAGCAGGATTCGGGGGAACACTGAAGCTTTCTTT
TRBV6-5,15,TRBJ1-1,NA,CASSYSGGMNTEAFF,TGTGCCAGCAGTTACTCTGGGGGCATGAACACTGAAGCTTTCTTT
TRBV7-8,16,TRBJ1-2,NA,CASSLGLAGASGGYTF,TGTGCCAGCAGCTTAGGGTTGGCAGGGGCCTCAGGTGGCTACACCTTC
TRBV5-4,15,TRBJ2-7,NA,CASSPGIGSAYEQYF,TGTGCCAGCAGCCCTGGCATCGGCAGCGCCTACGAGCAGTACTTC